This TCR beta chain was identified during a study of T-cell memory formation after mild COVID-19. Germline V gene data show CDR1 as SGHKS and CDR2 as YYEKEE (reference sequence). The CDR3 loop spans 15 amino acids. Trimming stripped 1 base from V and 4 bases from J, with 14 bases between. Notes on this clonotype: Likely a read error: the CDR3 ends without its conserved phenylalanine or tryptophan.

TCRdb re-called the 5' RACE reads with MiXCR, one entry per CDR3 protein. In the table there are nearly 350,000 distinct CDR3 sequences, roughly 13% of which are singletons. The J gene is TRBJ1-2, the V gene TRBV5-5; TRBD1 might be the D (5 bases). Sequencing was done on a sample of PBMCs or a T cell subset sorted from them (not recorded which). The TCR originated in a young man who had mild COVID-19 (a few samples of this study predate the infection). Cell type and time point are not known. Written as DNA, the CDR3 is TGTGCCAGCAGCTTGTCCGGGACTTCTACCTATGGCTACACCTTA. Its translation is CASSLSGTSTYGYTL.